Listed below are T cell receptor beta chains from one sample, sequenced in a study of blood T cells in healthy people across ages. Via MiXCR, TCRdb re-called the 5' RACE reads, giving one row per CDR3 protein. The sample includes 1.5 million to 2 million distinct CDR3 sequences, around 36% of them seen just once. The sample was blood. Receptor source: a woman aged 25 to 45 in good health. CDR3s leave out the opening cysteine and the closing phenylalanine or tryptophan. A D gene is named only where the DNA matches it firmly. Where a row states a size, it is once, few, many or the class of an expanded clone; other rows omit it.

clone size	D gene	J gene	V gene	CDR3 protein
many	TRBD1	TRBJ2-7	TRBV29-1	SAMTGRSYEQY
few	.	TRBJ1-6	TRBV20-1	SARATPGLPASYNSPLH
.	.	TRBJ2-7	TRBV19	ASNGQGIGEQY
.	.	TRBJ2-1	TRBV12-3/TRBV12-4	ASTLGHLNYNEQF
few	.	TRBJ2-1	TRBV20-1	SATGQVRESSYNEQF
.	TRBD2	TRBJ2-3	TRBV5-1	ASSLAASGGVTDTQY
few	TRBD1	TRBJ1-2	TRBV6-5	ASRLPGQGAYT
.	.	TRBJ1-4	TRBV20-1	SARDWRGRANEKLF
many	.	TRBJ2-5	TRBV7-2	ASSSGTEGWETQY
once	TRBD2	TRBJ2-7	TRBV4-2	AGSQDSTSGPMSYEQY
.	.	TRBJ2-7	TRBV2	ASRGRLPKEQY
.	.	TRBJ1-5	TRBV3-1	ASSQDGDGYQPQH
.	.	TRBJ1-1	TRBV5-1	ASRKDGVGSTEAF
.	TRBD2	TRBJ2-7	TRBV5-1	ASSLNPAGGGEQY
.	TRBD1	TRBJ1-5	TRBV6-5	ASSYRYLPGGGSPPQH
.	TRBD2	TRBJ2-2	TRBV20-1	SAEVAGVWNTGELF
few	.	TRBJ2-5	TRBV18	ASSPPGRKETQY
.	TRBD1	TRBJ1-1	TRBV20-1	SALPTGAMVTEAF
.	.	TRBJ1-2	TRBV29-1	SVKGQDYGYT
many	TRBD1	TRBJ2-5	TRBV20-1	SKLGTGETQY
.	.	TRBJ1-6	TRBV28	ASSRGRSRSYNSPLH
.	.	TRBJ2-7	TRBV7-2	ASRPRQSYEQY
.	.	TRBJ2-2	TRBV4-1	ASSQERLAGTGERF
.	.	.	TRBV20-1	SSAGLNEQY
.	.	TRBJ2-7	TRBV20-1	SASRGRLSYEQY
.	.	TRBJ2-5	TRBV7-8	ASSLARDVETQY
.	.	TRBJ1-2	TRBV3-1	ASSQIGPVGYT
.	TRBD2	TRBJ2-1	TRBV20-1	SASGGSSYEQF
.	TRBD2	TRBJ2-3	TRBV28	ASSTRLALWSDTQY
.	TRBD1	TRBJ1-1	TRBV10-3	AISPQGNTEAF
few	.	TRBJ2-2	TRBV18	ASAGTGELF
.	.	TRBJ1-2	TRBV29-1	SVGGQSPGYT
few	TRBD2	TRBJ2-2	TRBV4-2	ASSLGLATNTGELF
.	TRBD2	TRBJ2-7	TRBV6-2/TRBV6-3	ASRLAGNYEQY
few	.	TRBJ2-7	TRBV27	ASSTNSRNQY
few	.	TRBJ2-5	TRBV7-8	ASSFSLGGQGGWETQY
few	TRBD2	TRBJ2-7	TRBV28	ASTPTYLTSGRAGYEQY
few	TRBD1	TRBJ2-7	TRBV6-4	ASSQQGPPLDEQY
.	.	TRBJ1-1	TRBV27	ASSSRSTMNTEAF
many	.	TRBJ2-7	TRBV7-2	ASSLDPGSSYEQY
.	TRBD1	TRBJ2-1	TRBV9	ASSVVGGQYSYNEQF
.	TRBD1	TRBJ2-1	TRBV7-2	ASRLRQGSYNEQF
.	TRBD1	TRBJ2-1	TRBV7-9	AGSFRQGQEYEQF
.	.	TRBJ1-2	TRBV20-1	SARRLPGNYGYT
few	TRBD2	TRBJ2-7	TRBV30	AWKPGLAEPYEQY
many	.	TRBJ2-7	TRBV29-1	SVAGGRVYEQY
.	.	TRBJ2-2	TRBV7-2	ASSLERGIGELF
.	TRBD1	TRBJ1-2	TRBV5-1	ASSTRDSDNYGYT
.	.	TRBJ1-4	TRBV10-3	AISVSGEKLF
few	TRBD2	TRBJ2-7	TRBV4-1	ASSQVVLAGSSYEQY
.	.	TRBJ2-1	TRBV7-2	ASSLARGSVPF
few	TRBD2	TRBJ2-3	TRBV5-1	ASSLSLAGVDTQY
.	TRBD1	TRBJ1-1	TRBV13	ASSLGSRGRTEAF